These 18 T cell receptor beta chains originate from one sample sequenced in a study of shared clonotypes between healthy human individuals. The assay was immunoSEQ multiplex PCR, and TCRdb's table has in-frame clones only and misses some. The sample includes about 460,000 clones, roughly three quarters of them seen just once. The source material was PBMCs. These receptors originate from a woman in her thirties or forties in good health. Some clones in this sample may be carry-over from other donors' samples.

This clone was detected only a few times. The chain is built from TRBV19 and TRBJ2-5; D is ambiguous. Germline-derived CDR1 and CDR2 are LNHDA and SQIVND (reference sequence). V lost 3 bases, J lost 4 bases, and 9 bases lay in between. The CDR3 has 13 amino acids. The DNA for the CDR3 is TGTGCCAGTAGTATTGGGGATTCAGAGACCCAGTACTTC. Encoded protein: CASSIGDSETQYF. The whole variable domain, remainder taken from reference TRBV19 and TRBJ2-5, is DGGITQSPKYLFRKEGQNVTLSCEQNLNHDAMYWYRQDPGQGLRLIYYSQIVNDFQKGDIAEGYSVSREKKESFPLTVTSAQKNPTAFYLCASSIGDSETQYFGPGTRLLVL.

The V call is TRBV15, the J call TRBJ1-5; tentatively, D is TRBD1 (5 bases). With 3 bases removed from V and 6 bases from J, the gap between germline ends came to 12 bases. The CDR3 totals 14 residues. CDR1 is LNHNV and CDR2 is YYDKDF in the germline V gene (reference sequence). The CDR3 region has the DNA TGTGCCACCAGCAGGCGGGGCTTGGGTCAGCCCCAGCATTTT. Residues: CATSRRGLGQPQHF. The full variable domain, with the rest looked up from reference TRBV15 and TRBJ1-5, is DAMVIQNPRYQVTQFGKPVTLSCSQTLNHNVMYWYQQKSSQAPKLLFHYYDKDFNNEADTPDNFQSRRPNTSFCFLDIRSPGLGDTAMYLCATSRRGLGQPQHFGDGTRLSIL.

The chain combines TRBV28 with TRBJ2-1, with TRBD2 matching 9 bases. CDR1 and CDR2 (germline): MDHEN, SYDVKM. Germline trimming cut 3 bases from V and 7 bases from J; bases unmatched to any gene: 7. The CDR3 has 15 amino acids. DNA of the CDR3: TGTGCCAGCAGTTTCACCGGGACTAGCAGAAATGAGCAGTTCTTC. Its protein product is CASSFTGTSRNEQFF.

With regard to this clone: This likely traces to a read error, being one base from a far larger clone. The V and J genes are TRBV2 and TRBJ2-5, with a tentative D call TRBD2 (6 bases). Germline CDR1 reads SNHLY; CDR2 reads FYNNEI. The V and J ends lost 8 bases and 9 bases respectively, with 19 bases between them. The CDR3 is 13 amino acids. CDR3 coding DNA: TGTGCCAGCGTCCTAGGGGCCGGGGGACCCCAGTACTTC. This gives the protein CASVLGAGGPQYF.

This clone was detected only a few times. The genes are TRBV7-9 and TRBJ2-5; D is unclear. This CDR3 contains 10 residues. Trimming cost V 10 bases and J 4 bases, with 7 bases left between them. The germline CDR1 and CDR2 sequences are SEHNR and FQNEAQ (reference sequence). The CDR3 nucleotides are TGTGCCACCACCGGAGAGACCCAGTACTTC. This translates into CATTGETQYF.

CDR3 in DNA: TGCGCCAGCAGCCAGAGGGCAGAGAGCTACGAGCAGTACTTC. Protein sequence: CASSQRAESYEQYF. The V gene is TRBV4-3, the J gene TRBJ2-5; TRBD2 might be the D (5 bases). The DNA end is a closer match to TRBJ2-7, so the J assignment may be wrong. From germline, CDR1 is LGHNA and CDR2 YSLEER. This CDR3 contains 14 residues.

As for this clone: A far larger clone is only one base removed, so a read error is likely. The V call is TRBV18, the J call TRBJ2-5; the match to TRBD2 covers 9 bases. The CDR3 runs to 13 residues. Germline lookup yields CDR1 KGHSH and CDR2 LQKENI. The CDR3 here is CASSLAGDETQHF. The CDR3 DNA sequence: TGTGCCAGCTCACTAGCGGGAGATGAGACCCAGCACTTC.

This chain uses TRBV6-5 with TRBJ1-1; D gene ambiguous. Trimming took off 0 bases at V and 0 bases at J, with 2 bases between the two ends. This CDR3 region has 13 residues. Germline V gives CDR1 MNHEY, CDR2 SVGAGI. The CDR3 here is CASSYSLNTEAFF. The CDR3, as DNA: TGTGCCAGCAGTTACTCCTTGAACACTGAAGCTTTCTTT.

The V and J genes are TRBV19 and TRBJ1-2, with no clear D. V was shortened by 4 bases and J by 3 bases, with 18 bases between the two germline ends. Looked up from germline, CDR1 is LNHDA and CDR2 is SQIVND (reference sequence). The CDR3 totals 16 residues. The CDR3 DNA sequence: TGTGCCAGTAGTAGTTCCACGGAGGGCAGCGACTATGGCTACACCTTC. This encodes CASSSSTEGSDYGYTF.

J is TRBJ1-5 and V is TRBV28, with D unclear. Germline V gene lookup returns CDR1 MDHEN and CDR2 SYDVKM. This CDR3 contains 15 residues. V was clipped by 2 bases and J by 2 bases, with 10 bases between them. The CDR3 coding sequence is TGTGCCAGCAGTTTAGTGGAGGTGGGCAATCAGCCCCAGCATTTT. It yields the protein CASSLVEVGNQPQHF.

The chain joins TRBV11-2 to TRBJ2-4, with D perhaps matching TRBD2 (5 bases). There are 17 residues in the CDR3. The V gene's germline CDR1 is SGHAT and CDR2 FQNNGV. Trimming took 5 bases from V and 2 from J, leaving 19 bases between them. CDR3 nucleotide sequence: TGTGCCAGCAGCCATCCAGCGGCTGGGGAGCCCAAAAACATTCAGTACTTC. As protein: CASSHPAAGEPKNIQYF.

This clone was seen at least ten times. Since no conserved phenylalanine or tryptophan closes the CDR3, a read error is the likely cause. The limits of the CDR3 on the DNA are not certain, so only TCRdb's listed CDR3 is given. This chain joins TRBV5-4 and TRBJ1-2; the table's D gene call, TRBD1, was not cross checked with the DNA. Germline V gene sequence: CDR1 SGHNT, CDR2 YYREEE (reference sequence). The CDR3 adds up to 12 amino acids, both ends counted. The CDR3 loop reads CASSSKGRQRRI.

The chain is built from TRBV7-3 and TRBJ2-1; tentatively, D is TRBD1 (5 bases). With 2 bases removed from V and 15 bases from J, the gap between germline ends came to 17 bases. CDR1 and CDR2 from the germline V gene are SGHTA and FQGTGA. This CDR3 contains 13 residues. In nucleotides, the CDR3 is TGTGCCAGCAGCTTATCCGGATCAGGGCGCTCGTTCTTC. Translated, it gives CASSLSGSGRSFF.

Details on this clone: With a much larger clone just one base away, this may be a read error. The chain carries TRBV28 and TRBJ1-4, with D hard to call. In germline, CDR1 is MDHEN, CDR2 SYDVKM. The V end was cut by 6 bases, the J end by 4 bases, with 3 bases between. The CDR3 extends over 11 amino acids. This chain's CDR3 is CASRFNEKLFF. CDR3 in DNA: TGTGCCAGCAGATTTAATGAAAAACTGTTTTTT. The full variable domain, in which reference TRBV28 and TRBJ1-4 provide the parts outside the CDR3, is DVKVTQSSRYLVKRTGEKVFLECVQDMDHENMFWYRQDPGLGLRLIYFSYDVKMKEKGDIPEGYSVSREKKERFSLILESASTNQTSMYLCASRFNEKLFFGSGTQLSVL.

A single count supports this clone. The rearrangement links TRBV9 to TRBJ2-1, with 8 bases identical to TRBD2. J gave up 8 bases and V 1 base, and 11 bases lay outside the gene matches. CDR1 and CDR2 from the germline V gene are SGDLS and YYNGEE. This CDR3 contains 16 residues. DNA for the CDR3: TGTGCCAGCAGCGTATGGGTAGCGGGACCTGAGTATGAGCAGTTCTTC. Encoded protein: CASSVWVAGPEYEQFF.

The chain recombines TRBV30 with TRBJ2-1; D is undetermined. The CDR3 totals 12 residues. Trimming took off 0 bases at V and 6 bases at J, with 6 bases between the two ends. Germline values: CDR1 GTSNPN, CDR2 SVGIG (reference sequence). CDR3 DNA: TGTGCCTGGAGTGTCGGTCCCAATGAGCAGTTCTTC. It specifies CAWSVGPNEQFF.

The chain's CDR3 is CAISASTGDGEKLFF. The DNA for the CDR3 is TGTGCCATCAGTGCTTCGACAGGGGACGGGGAAAAACTGTTTTTT. The gene calls are TRBV10-3 and TRBJ1-4; 8 bases line up with TRBD1. CDR1 and CDR2 from the germline V gene are ENHRY and SYGVKD. J gave up 8 bases and V 4 bases, and 9 bases lay outside the gene matches. The CDR3 runs to 15 residues.

The V and J genes are TRBV11-2 and TRBJ1-2; TRBD1 matches 7 bases. There are 19 residues in the CDR3. The germline V gene has CDR1 SGHAT and CDR2 FQNNGV. V dropped 4 bases and J dropped 1; count of bases not matched to a gene: 18. The CDR3 loop is CASSSDPRQGPTLNYGYTF. In nucleotides, the CDR3 is TGTGCCAGCAGCTCGGACCCTCGACAGGGCCCGACCCTTAACTATGGCTACACCTTC.